Listed below are T cell receptor beta chains from one sample, sequenced in a study of CD8 T cells in Susac syndrome. Each CDR3 protein is one row after TCRdb ran MiXCR on the immunoSEQ multiplex PCR reads. Among approximately 120,000 distinct CDR3 sequences listed, just over 90% were seen once. The specimen sequenced was CD8+ T cells from PBMCs. Every receptor here comes from a human donor with multiple sclerosis. The conserved cysteine and the conserved F or W are not part of the CDR3 here. The order of the fields is J gene, clone size, V gene, CDR3 protein. Rows may omit the clone size; those that give it use once, few, many or a size class.

j_gene: TRBJ2-5
abundance: NA
v_gene: TRBV27
CDR3aa: ASSMGETQY

j_gene: TRBJ2-7
abundance: few
v_gene: TRBV7-2
CDR3aa: ASSLEQGYEQY

j_gene: TRBJ1-1
abundance: NA
v_gene: TRBV3-1
CDR3aa: ASRFEGPNLNTEAF

j_gene: TRBJ2-1
abundance: once
v_gene: TRBV15
CDR3aa: ATSGSGIWGNEQF

j_gene: TRBJ2-2
abundance: NA
v_gene: TRBV12-5
CDR3aa: ASGSAGGHTNTGELF

j_gene: TRBJ1-5
abundance: NA
v_gene: TRBV12-3/TRBV12-4
CDR3aa: ASSSPGIQPQH

j_gene: TRBJ1-4
abundance: NA
v_gene: TRBV19
CDR3aa: ASSIPRENEKLF

j_gene: TRBJ1-1
abundance: NA
v_gene: TRBV19
CDR3aa: ASSGGVYAF

j_gene: TRBJ2-3
abundance: NA
v_gene: TRBV29-1
CDR3aa: SVEGNTGSGTDTQY

j_gene: TRBJ1-2
abundance: NA
v_gene: TRBV28
CDR3aa: ASSLEINRQGQTGYT

j_gene: TRBJ2-4
abundance: NA
v_gene: TRBV2
CDR3aa: ASLVSRSKNIQY

j_gene: TRBJ2-7
abundance: NA
v_gene: TRBV5-6
CDR3aa: ASSLGLPTYEQY

j_gene: TRBJ1-2
abundance: NA
v_gene: TRBV7-3
CDR3aa: ASSLRAADGYT

j_gene: TRBJ2-1
abundance: NA
v_gene: TRBV6-5
CDR3aa: ASRQGQGEQF

j_gene: TRBJ2-1
abundance: NA
v_gene: TRBV28
CDR3aa: ASESDQGLYYNEQF

j_gene: TRBJ1-2
abundance: NA
v_gene: TRBV2
CDR3aa: ASSETREANYGYT

j_gene: TRBJ2-1
abundance: once
v_gene: TRBV11-3
CDR3aa: ASSLLGRYNEQF

j_gene: TRBJ1-1
abundance: NA
v_gene: TRBV4-2
CDR3aa: ASSQDAKTEAF

j_gene: TRBJ2-5
abundance: few
v_gene: TRBV6-1
CDR3aa: ASSEPWQETQY

j_gene: TRBJ1-2
abundance: NA
v_gene: TRBV29-1
CDR3aa: SAPTPLNYGYT

j_gene: TRBJ2-7
abundance: NA
v_gene: TRBV6-5
CDR3aa: ASSYSKGAREQY

j_gene: TRBJ2-4
abundance: NA
v_gene: TRBV20-1
CDR3aa: SANYKGPLAKNIQY

j_gene: TRBJ1-3
abundance: NA
v_gene: TRBV4-1
CDR3aa: ASSQARESGNTIY

j_gene: TRBJ2-1
abundance: NA
v_gene: TRBV29-1
CDR3aa: SVRSNEQF

j_gene: TRBJ1-2
abundance: NA
v_gene: TRBV4-1
CDR3aa: ASSQERTGTGGSYGYT

j_gene: TRBJ2-1
abundance: NA
v_gene: TRBV4-1
CDR3aa: ASSQDRTSGNNEQF

j_gene: TRBJ2-1
abundance: NA
v_gene: TRBV25-1
CDR3aa: ASELDDAEQF

j_gene: TRBJ2-7
abundance: NA
v_gene: TRBV6-5
CDR3aa: ASSYRDGSYEQY

j_gene: TRBJ2-1
abundance: once
v_gene: TRBV13
CDR3aa: ASSLEGTGLYNEQF

j_gene: TRBJ2-3
abundance: NA
v_gene: TRBV29-1
CDR3aa: SVEGDTGGRKDTQY

j_gene: TRBJ2-1
abundance: NA
v_gene: TRBV2
CDR3aa: ASAAGKEQF

j_gene: TRBJ2-1
abundance: NA
v_gene: TRBV5-1
CDR3aa: ASSFRGQGQNNEQF

j_gene: TRBJ2-1
abundance: NA
v_gene: TRBV27
CDR3aa: ASTYRGGSDEQF

j_gene: TRBJ2-4
abundance: NA
v_gene: TRBV28
CDR3aa: ASSAPRTGDIQY

j_gene: TRBJ2-1
abundance: NA
v_gene: TRBV4-1
CDR3aa: ASSQVPYNEQF

j_gene: TRBJ2-1
abundance: NA
v_gene: TRBV21-1
CDR3aa: ASSKSWGAEEF

j_gene: TRBJ2-1
abundance: NA
v_gene: TRBV19
CDR3aa: ASSIGTGGYYNEQF

j_gene: TRBJ2-3
abundance: NA
v_gene: TRBV7-3
CDR3aa: ASSLGTGRDTQY

j_gene: TRBJ2-2
abundance: NA
v_gene: TRBV4-2
CDR3aa: ASSRSEWAGELF

j_gene: TRBJ1-2
abundance: NA
v_gene: TRBV4-1
CDR3aa: ASSQGARNYGYT

j_gene: TRBJ2-3
abundance: NA
v_gene: TRBV10-3
CDR3aa: AISAGQGSTDTQY

j_gene: TRBJ1-2
abundance: NA
v_gene: TRBV29-1
CDR3aa: SVPPTGGHYGYT